This TCR beta chain was obtained from a study of blood T cells in healthy people across ages. It was with a sample-barcoded 5' primer and a J-beta primer mix that a second PCR of roughly 7 to 11 cycles was run. TCRdb recomputed calls from the 5' RACE reads with MiXCR, one row per CDR3 protein. This repertoire shows 1 million to 1.2 million distinct CDR3 sequences, around two fifths found once; its top ten account for around 12%. The CDR3 contains 15 residues. V gave up 0 bases and J gave up 11 bases; unmatched junction bases: 12. Germline loops: CDR1 SGDLS, CDR2 YYNGEE. Sample: blood. V and J are TRBV9 and TRBJ2-5; 8 nucleotides match TRBD1. The source of this sequence is a man younger than 35 in good health. CDR3 region: CASSVGIGQGNEQYF. The CDR3 region has the DNA TGTGCCAGCAGCGTAGGGATTGGACAGGGCAATGAGCAGTACTTC.